The rows below give T cell receptor beta chains drawn from one sample of a study of blood T cells in healthy people across ages. TCRdb reprocessed the 5' RACE reads with MiXCR, giving one entry per CDR3 protein. The sample holds 1 million to 1.2 million distinct CDR3 sequences, 35% to 40% seen once. Sequencing was carried out using blood. Receptors were obtained from a man in his late teens or twenties in good health. The CDR3 runs from the conserved cysteine through the conserved F or W. Fields, in order: clone size, J gene, V gene, D gene, CDR3 protein, CDR3 DNA. D genes are given only for firm matches. Only some rows state a clone size, as once, few, many or a class for expanded clones.

>few|TRBJ1-5|TRBV12-3/TRBV12-4|NA
CASSRNQGSNQPQHF
TGTGCCAGCAGCCGGAACCAGGGCAGCAATCAGCCCCAGCATTTT
>many|TRBJ1-2|TRBV6-6|NA
CASSRGRNYGYTF
TGTGCCAGCAGTCGGGGTCGCAACTATGGCTACACCTTC
>NA|TRBJ1-2|TRBV7-9|NA
CASSSGQLDYGYTF
TGTGCCAGCAGCTCAGGACAGCTAGATTATGGCTACACCTTC
>NA|TRBJ2-1|TRBV20-1|TRBD2
CSTRDSGGHEQFF
TGCAGTACTAGAGATTCGGGGGGGCATGAGCAGTTCTTC
>NA|TRBJ2-3|TRBV4-3|TRBD1
CASSSRGTGGIGDTQYF
TGCGCCAGCAGCTCGCGCGGGACAGGGGGCATAGGAGATACGCAGTATTTT
>NA|TRBJ2-7|TRBV27|NA
CASSVAGQIYEQYF
TGTGCCAGCAGTGTAGCTGGACAGATTTACGAGCAGTACTTC
>NA|TRBJ2-1|TRBV24-1|NA
CATSGGGGGTYNEQFF
TGTGCCACCAGTGGGGGAGGGGGGGGAACCTACAATGAGCAGTTCTTC
>NA|TRBJ2-3|TRBV20-1|TRBD2
CSAARTSGGADTQYF
TGCAGTGCTGCCCGGACTAGCGGGGGGGCAGATACGCAGTATTTT
>NA|TRBJ2-7|TRBV15|NA
CATSRTARVDEQYF
TGTGCCACCAGCAGAACGGCCAGGGTGGACGAGCAGTACTTC
>NA|TRBJ1-2|TRBV13|NA
CASSWTQLGGYTF
TGTGCCAGCAGCTGGACTCAGCTGGGCGGCTACACCTTC
>many|TRBJ1-4|TRBV5-1|TRBD1
CASSLGTAEKLFF
TGTGCCAGCAGTCTAGGGACAGCTGAAAAACTGTTTTTT
>NA|TRBJ1-2|TRBV20-1|NA
CSAQGRISLSGYTF
TGCAGTGCCCAGGGGAGGATCAGTTTGAGTGGCTACACCTTC
>few|TRBJ2-5|TRBV4-2|NA
CASSQERESETQYF
TGTGCCAGCAGCCAAGAAAGGGAGAGTGAGACCCAGTACTTC
>NA|TRBJ2-3|TRBV24-1|TRBD2
CATSEAGSGTDTQYF
TGTGCCACCAGTGAAGCGGGGAGCGGCACAGATACGCAGTATTTT
>few|TRBJ1-1|TRBV12-3/TRBV12-4|NA
CASRPGRVNTEAFF
TGTGCCAGCAGACCAGGACGGGTAAACACTGAAGCTTTCTTT
>few|TRBJ1-5|TRBV6-6|NA
CASSYSDEVDSNQPQHF
TGTGCCAGCAGTTACTCGGACGAGGTGGATAGCAATCAGCCCCAGCATTTT
>few|TRBJ1-2|TRBV3-1|NA
CASSQGVTGNYGYTF
TGTGCCAGCAGCCAAGGAGTGACGGGAAACTATGGCTACACCTTC
>NA|TRBJ1-1|TRBV19|NA
CASIPRTLKLFF
TGTGCCAGTATCCCTCGAACACTGAAGCTTTTCTTT
>few|TRBJ2-3|TRBV7-8|NA
CASSLDRGGTGIVPDTQYF
TGTGCCAGCAGCTTAGATAGGGGCGGGACGGGCATAGTCCCAGATACGCAGTATTTT
>NA|TRBJ1-2|TRBV6-1|NA
CASSSGSNYGYTF
TGTGCCAGCAGCTCCGGTTCTAACTATGGCTACACCTTC
>few|TRBJ2-1|TRBV6-2/TRBV6-3|NA
CASSGENYNEQFF
TGTGCCAGCAGCGGAGAGAACTACAATGAGCAGTTCTTC
>many|TRBJ2-3|TRBV6-5|NA
CASSLSGAPSTDTQYF
TGTGCCAGCAGTCTTAGCGGAGCGCCTAGCACAGATACGCAGTATTTT
>NA|TRBJ2-3|TRBV4-3|NA
CASSQDQQGSDTQYF
TGCGCCAGCAGCCAAGATCAGCAGGGTTCAGATACGCAGTATTTT
>many|TRBJ2-6|TRBV6-2/TRBV6-3|NA
CASSYSIYGANVLTF
TGTGCCAGCAGTTACAGCATTTATGGGGCCAACGTCCTGACTTTC
>few|TRBJ1-2|TRBV4-3|TRBD1
CASSQKWDSQYTF
TGCGCCAGCAGCCAAAAATGGGACAGCCAATACACCTTC
>few|TRBJ2-3|TRBV5-1|NA
CASSLGSPTPTDTQYF
TGCGCCAGCAGCTTAGGTTCGCCGACCCCTACAGATACGCAGTATTTT
>NA|TRBJ2-1|TRBV10-3|NA
CATRQGELGETQFF
TGTGCCACGCGGCAGGGCGAGTTGGGTGAGACCCAGTTCTTC
>few|TRBJ2-3|TRBV11-1|NA
CASSSQLGDYTDTQYF
TGTGCCAGCAGCTCCCAACTAGGGGATTACACAGATACGCAGTATTTT
>once|TRBJ2-7|TRBV2|NA
CASSRQVTPYEQYF
TGTGCCAGCAGTCGACAGGTTACCCCCTACGAGCAGTACTTC
>NA|TRBJ1-6|TRBV4-1|NA
CASRPDPANNSPPHF
TGCGCCAGCAGACCTGATCCGGCTAATAATTCACCCCCCCACTTT
>NA|TRBJ2-3|TRBV7-9|NA
CASSFISRGTDTQYF
TGTGCCAGCAGCTTCATTAGTCGGGGCACAGATACGCAGTATTTT
>NA|TRBJ1-2|TRBV20-1|NA
CSASSPFGGRVQSYGYTF
TGCAGTGCTAGCAGCCCCTTTGGAGGCAGGGTGCAGAGCTATGGCTACACCTTC
>NA|TRBJ2-1|TRBV20-1|NA
CSARVWGEGDNEQFF
TGCAGTGCTAGAGTTTGGGGGGAAGGAGACAATGAGCAGTTCTTC
>NA|TRBJ2-1|TRBV9|TRBD2
CASSANPSGGLNEQFF
TGTGCCAGCAGCGCCAACCCTAGCGGGGGCCTCAATGAGCAGTTCTTC
>NA|TRBJ1-1|TRBV4-2|TRBD1
CASSQEEGTVNTEAFF
TGTGCCAGCAGCCAAGAAGAGGGGACAGTGAACACTGAAGCTTTCTTT
>NA|TRBJ2-5|TRBV6-2/TRBV6-3|NA
CASSYAGDMQETQYF
TGTGCCAGCAGTTACGCTGGGGATATGCAAGAGACCCAGTACTTC
>NA|TRBJ1-4|TRBV4-1|NA
CASSLGHSATNEKLFF
TGCGCCAGCAGCCTGGGACATTCTGCAACTAATGAAAAACTGTTTTTT
>few|TRBJ1-6|TRBV20-1|NA
CSARSPGGIVNSPLHF
TGCAGTGCTAGGTCCCCGGGAGGGATCGTTAATTCACCCCTCCACTTT
>NA|TRBJ1-1|TRBV12-3/TRBV12-4|NA
CASSFGARGEAFF
TGTGCCAGCAGTTTCGGGGCCCGTGGTGAAGCTTTCTTT
>NA|TRBJ1-1|TRBV6-1|TRBD1
CASWTGWVDTEAFF
TGTGCCAGCTGGACAGGGTGGGTCGACACTGAAGCTTTCTTT
>few|TRBJ1-1|TRBV30|NA
CAWTPYYTEAFF
TGTGCCTGGACCCCTTACTACACTGAAGCTTTCTTT
>NA|TRBJ1-1|TRBV6-5|NA
CASSRTGTGPNTEAFF
TGTGCCAGCAGCCGAACCGGAACAGGGCCGAACACTGAAGCTTTCTTT
>many|TRBJ2-5|TRBV4-2|NA
CASSQVAEETQYF
TGTGCCAGCAGCCAAGTAGCGGAAGAGACCCAGTACTTC
>NA|TRBJ2-1|TRBV20-1|NA
CSASGKVSYNEQFF
TGCAGTGCTTCAGGGAAGGTCTCCTACAATGAGCAGTTCTTC
>NA|TRBJ1-2|TRBV20-1|NA
CSARAASSLYGYTF
TGCAGTGCTAGAGCGGCGTCATCCCTCTATGGCTACACCTTC
>NA|TRBJ1-1|TRBV7-9|NA
CASSSSERGLNTEAFF
TGTGCCAGCAGCTCATCAGAAAGAGGGTTGAACACTGAAGCTTTCTTT
>few|TRBJ2-1|TRBV6-1|TRBD1
CASSEGTGGGVDEQFF
TGTGCCAGCAGTGAAGGAACAGGGGGAGGTGTTGATGAGCAGTTCTTC
>NA|TRBJ2-2|TRBV29-1|NA
CSVDNDTGELFF
TGCAGCGTTGACAACGACACCGGGGAGCTGTTTTTT
>once|TRBJ2-3|TRBV9|NA
CASSVFGSGTDTQYF
TGTGCCAGCAGCGTCTTCGGATCAGGCACAGATACGCAGTATTTT
>many|TRBJ1-5|TRBV2|NA
CASSESGISNQPQHF
TGTGCCAGCAGTGAATCAGGAATTAGCAATCAGCCCCAGCATTTT
>few|TRBJ2-3|TRBV20-1|NA
CSARSPGRKSTDTQYF
TGCAGTGCTAGATCCCCGGGACGGAAAAGCACAGATACGCAGTATTTT
>NA|TRBJ1-4|TRBV6-5|NA
CASSLQPGQHEKLFF
TGTGCCAGCAGCTTACAACCCGGACAGCATGAAAAACTGTTTTTT
>few|TRBJ2-7|TRBV20-1|NA
CSARPRAEYEQYF
TGCAGTGCTAGACCAAGAGCGGAATACGAGCAGTACTTC